These 23 T cell receptor beta chains were all obtained from the same sample, sequenced in a study of blood T cells in healthy people across ages. Combining a sample-barcoded 5' primer with a J-beta primer mix, a second PCR ran for 7 to 11 cycles. TCRdb reanalysed the 5' RACE reads using MiXCR and keeps one entry per CDR3 protein. Of over 1.5 million distinct CDR3 sequences listed, around half are singletons. The source material was blood. The receptors were sampled from a woman aged 40 to 50 in good health.

A note on this clonotype: This may be a read error, as it is one base from a much larger clone. The chain employs TRBV7-2 and TRBJ2-7; TRBD1 agrees at 11 bases. The V and J ends lost 5 bases and 6 bases, in that order; junction bases with no gene match: 9. This CDR3 is 15 amino acids long. CDR1 and CDR2 (germline): SGHTA, FQGNSA. The CDR3 region is CASSPGTGGPCEQYF. CDR3 coding DNA: TGTGCCAGCAGCCCAGGGACAGGGGGTCCCTGCGAGCAGTACTTC.

The J gene is TRBJ2-7, the V gene TRBV6-5; 8 nucleotides match TRBD1. The germline gives CDR1 MNHEY, CDR2 SVGAGI. CDR3 length: 15 residues. After removal of 6 bases from V and 10 bases from J, the junction contained 17 bases not matched to a gene. CDR3 amino acids: CASSSKTGVSGTQYF. CDR3 in DNA: TGTGCCAGCAGCTCAAAGACAGGGGTGAGCGGTACCCAGTACTTC.

The genes are TRBV7-2 and TRBJ2-3; D is unclear. Trimming cost V 2 bases and J 4 bases, with 19 bases left between them. The CDR3 covers 17 residues. Germline V gene lookup returns CDR1 SGHTA and CDR2 FQGNSA. The CDR3 region has the DNA TGTGCCAGCAGCTTAAAGAGTAGACCCAATGCTCCAGATACGCAGTATTTT. As protein: CASSLKSRPNAPDTQYF.

This chain links TRBV27 with TRBJ2-6; D may be TRBD1 (6 bases). CDR3 length equals 17 residues. Germline V CDR1 and CDR2: MNHEY, SMNVEV (reference sequence). Trimming took 3 bases from V and 0 from J, leaving 12 bases between them. In DNA form, the CDR3 reads TGTGCCAGCAGTTTGAGTGCCAGGGGCTCTGGGGCCAACGTCCTGACTTTC. Residues: CASSLSARGSGANVLTF.

V gene TRBV7-2 combines with J gene TRBJ2-1, with 8 bases that match TRBD1. The CDR3 length is 16 residues. CDR1 is SGHTA and CDR2 is FQGNSA in the germline V gene. Losses at the gene ends were 2 bases for V and 9 bases for J; bases not matched to a gene: 12. DNA of the CDR3: TGTGCCAGCAGCTTACTAAGGACAGGGCTTATCGGTGAGCAGTTCTTC. Translated, it gives CASSLLRTGLIGEQFF.

The chain is built from TRBV7-2 and TRBJ1-4; 9 bases agree with TRBD1. V shed 4 bases and J 7 bases; nucleotides not matched to a gene: 7. This CDR3 region has 15 residues. CDR1 is SGHTA, CDR2 FQGNSA, per germline. In DNA form, the CDR3 reads TGTGCCAGCAGCTCTGACAGGGGGAGTGGTGAAAAACTGTTTTTT. Protein sequence: CASSSDRGSGEKLFF.

This clonotype occurred once. The chain carries TRBV5-1 and TRBJ2-7, with 7 bases aligning to TRBD1. Matching the DNA end better, TRBJ2-5 makes the J call doubtful. There are 14 residues in the CDR3. Germline V gene sequence: CDR1 SGHRS, CDR2 YFSETQ. The CDR3 nucleotides read TGCGCCAGCGGGCCGGGACAGCTCCAAGAGACCCAGTACTTC. It yields the protein CASGPGQLQETQYF.

V gene TRBV6-2 or TRBV6-3 combines with J gene TRBJ2-3, with 8 bases aligning to TRBD2. The V segment lost 6 bases and the J segment 5 bases; nucleotides outside the gene matches: 13. Germline CDR1 reads MNHEY; CDR2 reads SVGEGT. CDR3 length: 16 amino acids. This CDR3 reads CASSTRRRAGVDTQYF. CDR3 sequence (DNA): TGTGCCAGCAGCACCCGAAGGAGAGCGGGGGTAGATACGCAGTATTTT.

This clonotype has ten or more counts. In DNA form, the CDR3 reads TGTGCCAGCAGTTTCGGGGGGGCGGAGACCCAGTACTTC. Protein sequence: CASSFGGAETQYF. The genes are TRBV27 and TRBJ2-5; TRBD2 aligns across 8 bases. The trim removed 3 bases at V and 5 bases at J, leaving 2 bases unmatched. The CDR3 contains 13 residues. Germline CDR1 is MNHEY and CDR2 is SMNVEV (reference sequence).

The chain recombines TRBV9 with TRBJ2-3, with TRBD2 matching over 7 bases. The CDR3 totals 17 residues. Germline CDR1 is SGDLS and CDR2 is YYNGEE. The J segment lost 1 base and the V segment lost 0 bases, leaving 8 bases of the junction unmatched. CDR3 sequence (DNA): TGTGCCAGCAGCGTAGCGGGGGACTACCCAGGCACAGATACGCAGTATTTT. This sequence encodes CASSVAGDYPGTDTQYF.

V and J are TRBV5-1 and TRBJ2-1, with 10 bases lining up with TRBD2. In germline, CDR1 is SGHRS, CDR2 YFSETQ. The CDR3 runs 16 residues. The V segment lost 1 base and the J segment 10 bases; nucleotides outside the gene matches: 11. DNA for the CDR3: TGCGCCAGCAGCTTGATTAAAGCGGGGGGGGCAGGCGAGCAGTTCTTC. Translation gives CASSLIKAGGAGEQFF.

The chain uses TRBV18 and TRBJ2-4, with D unresolved. CDR3 length: 14 residues. The germline V and J ends were trimmed by 4 bases and 0 bases, with 7 bases remaining between them. The germline V gene encodes CDR1 KGHSH and CDR2 LQKENI. CDR3 sequence: CASSHEIAKNIQYF. The DNA of the CDR3 is TGTGCCAGCTCACATGAGATAGCCAAAAACATTCAGTACTTC. Based on the CDR3 plus reference TRBV18 and TRBJ2-4, the full variable domain is NAGVMQNPRHLVRRRGQEARLRCSPMKGHSHVYWYRQLPEEGLKFMVYLQKENIIDESGMPKERFSAEFPKEGPSILRIQQVVRGDSAAYFCASSHEIAKNIQYFGAGTRLSVL.

The gene calls are TRBV28 and TRBJ1-1, with D maybe TRBD1 (6 bases). Germline CDR1 reads MDHEN; CDR2 reads SYDVKM. Deletions cut 5 bases from V and 6 bases from J, with 16 bases between. The CDR3 sequence is 14 residues long. The CDR3 bases are TGTGCCAGCAGTCCGTTAACAGGGACCTCTGAAGCTTTCTTT. Its translation is CASSPLTGTSEAFF.

The gene calls are TRBV6-1 and TRBJ2-1; 8 bases are shared with TRBD2. With V trimmed by 5 bases and J by 0 bases, 15 bases remained unmatched. Germline lookup yields CDR1 MNHNS and CDR2 SASEGT. The CDR3 covers 19 residues. DNA of the CDR3: TGTGCCAGCAGTCCGACTGGGCGGGGGGCGCCGAGCTCCTACAATGAGCAGTTCTTC. It yields the protein CASSPTGRGAPSSYNEQFF.

The rearrangement links TRBV10-3 to TRBJ2-6; D remains unclear. This CDR3 spans 14 amino acids. V lost 6 bases and J 3 bases, leaving 9 bases between the germline ends. From germline, CDR1 is ENHRY and CDR2 SYGVKD. CDR3 protein: CAISPSSGANVLTF. CDR3 in DNA: TGTGCCATCAGCCCTAGTAGTGGGGCCAACGTCCTGACTTTC.

Comments on this clonotype: At one end the junction does not follow the germline gene, possibly because of a read error. The chain carries TRBV12-3 or TRBV12-4 and TRBJ2-7; D is ambiguous. The CDR3 sequence is 14 residues long. CDR3 amino acids: CANSFLLRDNEQYF. CDR3 in DNA: TGTGCCAACAGTTTCTTACTTAGAGACAATGAGCAGTACTTC.

The chain recombines TRBV5-1 with TRBJ2-1; D ambiguous. The germline gives CDR1 SGHRS, CDR2 YFSETQ. V was shortened by 0 bases and J by 6 bases, with 13 bases between the two germline ends. There are 15 residues in the CDR3. For the CDR3, the DNA is TGCGCCAGCAGCTTGGAGGGTTTTTCTGGCAATGAGCAGTTCTTC. Translation gives CASSLEGFSGNEQFF.

This clonotype has only a few counts. The chain recombines TRBV29-1 with TRBJ1-2; D remains ambiguous. The CDR3 spans 11 residues. Trimming pared 6 bases from V and 0 bases from J, leaving 5 bases between. From germline, CDR1 is SQVTM and CDR2 ANQGSEA. This chain's CDR3 is CSVVTNYGYTF. The CDR3 DNA is TGCAGCGTGGTAACTAACTATGGCTACACCTTC.

The rearrangement joins TRBV7-6 to TRBJ2-3; no clear D gene. Trimming shortened V by 0 bases and J by 4 bases, and 8 bases separated the two germline ends. The CDR3 consists of 14 residues. Per the germline V gene, CDR1 is SGHVS and CDR2 is FNYEAQ. CDR3 sequence: CASSLASRSDTQYF. CDR3 DNA sequence: TGTGCCAGCAGCTTAGCGTCGAGGTCAGATACGCAGTATTTT.

The CDR3 reads CASSLASSKETQYF. The CDR3 DNA follows: TGCGCCAGCAGCTTGGCTAGTAGTAAAGAGACCCAGTACTTC. This sequence joins TRBV5-1 and TRBJ2-7; D is undetermined. TRBJ2-5 matches the DNA end more closely, so the J call is doubtful. This CDR3 contains 14 residues. Germline V gives CDR1 SGHRS, CDR2 YFSETQ.

The chain links TRBV20-1 to TRBJ2-1; TRBD2 agrees at 8 bases. CDR1 and CDR2 from the germline V gene are DFQATT and SNEGSKA (reference sequence). This CDR3 has 14 amino acids. V lost 1 base, J lost 8 bases, and 7 bases stayed unmatched. DNA for the CDR3: TGCAGTGCTAGAGTGTATCCGGGGGGGTATGAGCAGTTCTTC. It codes for CSARVYPGGYEQFF.

V gene TRBV6-2 or TRBV6-3 combines with J gene TRBJ2-5; D could derive from TRBD1 or TRBD2 (5 bases each). The CDR3 length is 14 residues. Trimming took 6 bases from V and 3 from J, leaving 14 bases between them. CDR1 and CDR2 (germline): MNHEY, SVGEGT. In nucleotides, the CDR3 is TGTGCCAGCAGCCGCCGGGACCCCGAAGAGACCCAGTACTTC. This encodes CASSRRDPEETQYF.

The J gene is TRBJ1-1, the V gene TRBV20-1, with D hard to call. V was clipped by 0 bases and J by 5 bases, with 10 bases between them. Germline values: CDR1 DFQATT, CDR2 SNEGSKA (reference sequence). The CDR3 has 13 residues. The CDR3 nucleotides read TGCAGTGCTAGAGATAGGTTGGGGACTGAAGCTTTCTTT. Translating it yields CSARDRLGTEAFF.